A single sample gave rise to the 31 T cell receptor beta chains below, sequenced in a study of CD8 T cells in Susac syndrome. An input of 0.5 to 1 ug of RNA was subjected to reverse transcription using random hexamers. TCRdb re-analysed the immunoSEQ multiplex PCR reads in MiXCR, keeping a single row per CDR3 protein. Among approximately 200,000 distinct CDR3 sequences listed, about 95% were seen once. The sequencing input was CD4+ T cells from PBMCs. Receptor source: a human donor with multiple sclerosis.

The chain has TRBV24-1 and TRBJ2-1; a weak D match, TRBD2 (5 bases). The CDR3 sequence is 13 residues long. Deletions cut 7 bases from V and 7 bases from J, with 13 bases between. Germline loops: CDR1 KGHDR, CDR2 SFDVKD. CDR3 DNA sequence: TGTGCCACCAGCACCGGGAATATGAATGAGCAGTTCTTC. It specifies CATSTGNMNEQFF.

The chain combines TRBV29-1 with TRBJ2-1; a weak D match, TRBD1 (5 bases). The V and J ends lost 2 bases and 0 bases respectively, with 14 bases between them. CDR1 SQVTM and CDR2 ANQGSEA come from the germline V gene. This CDR3 region has 16 residues. CDR3 sequence reads: CSVETYRRSSYNEQFF. Written as DNA, the CDR3 is TGCAGCGTTGAAACGTACAGGCGGAGCTCCTACAATGAGCAGTTCTTC.

J is TRBJ1-5 and V is TRBV6-4; D gene unclear. This CDR3 contains 14 residues. The V gene's germline CDR1 is MRHNA and CDR2 SNTAGT. Trimming took off 6 bases at V and 1 base at J, with 10 bases between the two ends. CDR3 loop: CASSFRTSNQPQHF. For the CDR3, the DNA is TGTGCCAGCAGCTTCAGGACGAGCAATCAGCCCCAGCATTTT.

The chain is built from TRBV5-1 and TRBJ1-1; D is perhaps TRBD1 (5 bases). Germline assignment: CDR1 SGHRS and CDR2 YFSETQ. V lost 6 bases and J lost 0, with 9 bases in between. The CDR3 spans 13 residues. Here the CDR3 reads CASMGEMNTEAFF. CDR3 in DNA: TGCGCCAGCATGGGGGAAATGAACACTGAAGCTTTCTTT.

The chain is built from TRBV12-3 or TRBV12-4 and TRBJ1-1; 11 nucleotides agree with TRBD1. The CDR3 contains 13 residues. Trimming cost V 6 bases and J 4 bases; bases outside gene matches: 1. The CDR3 reads CASRGTGGTEAFF. CDR3 nucleotide sequence: TGTGCCAGCAGAGGGACAGGGGGCACTGAAGCTTTCTTT.

This clonotype was counted a few times. This chain joins TRBV30 and TRBJ1-1; the D is unclear. The V end lost 5 bases, the J end lost 0 bases, and 7 bases lay between the germline ends. CDR1 and CDR2 (germline): GTSNPN, SVGIG (reference sequence). The CDR3 runs to 12 residues. The CDR3 is CAWGRLNTEAFF. The CDR3 DNA follows: TGTGCCTGGGGCAGATTGAACACTGAAGCTTTCTTT.

This clonotype was seen once. The rearrangement links TRBV29-1 to TRBJ2-7; 8 nucleotides match TRBD1. This CDR3 contains 13 residues. Germline V gene data show CDR1 as SQVTM and CDR2 as ANQGSEA. V was clipped by 4 bases and J by 3 bases; unmatched bases: 5. CDR3 region: CSVVGTGLYEQYF. CDR3 bases: TGCAGCGTTGTGGGGACAGGTCTCTACGAGCAGTACTTC.

The J gene is TRBJ2-1, the V gene TRBV7-8; 13 nucleotides align to TRBD2. J lost 0 bases, V lost 6 bases, and 5 bases had no gene match. Germline CDR1 SGHVS, CDR2 FQNEAQ. CDR3 length: 17 residues. The CDR3 loop is CASSLRTSGSSYNEQFF. In nucleotides, the CDR3 is TGTGCCAGCAGTCTTCGGACTAGCGGGAGCTCCTACAATGAGCAGTTCTTC.

This chain links TRBV19 with TRBJ1-4; maybe TRBD1 (5 bases). CDR3 size: 14 residues. The germline gives CDR1 LNHDA, CDR2 SQIVND (reference sequence). The V end lost 0 bases, the J end lost 7 bases, and 9 bases lay between the germline ends. The CDR3 spells CASSIDKGTEKLFF. The CDR3 nucleotides read TGTGCCAGTAGTATAGACAAGGGGACTGAAAAACTGTTTTTT.

The chain recombines TRBV30 with TRBJ2-1; 9 bases are shared with TRBD2. The V and J ends lost 7 bases and 4 bases, in that order; junction bases with no gene match: 5. CDR1 is GTSNPN, CDR2 SVGIG, per germline (reference sequence). This CDR3 is 13 amino acids long. This CDR3 is CALGGREYNEQFF. The CDR3 coding sequence is TGTGCCTTGGGCGGGAGGGAGTACAATGAGCAGTTCTTC.

The J gene is TRBJ2-7, the V gene TRBV7-2, with D possibly being TRBD2 (6 bases). CDR1 and CDR2 (germline): SGHTA, FQGNSA. V lost 3 bases, J lost 1 base, and 10 bases lay in between. The CDR3 length is 14 residues. CDR3 sequence reads: CASSLGGPSYEQYF. The CDR3 DNA is TGTGCCAGCAGCTTGGGGGGTCCATCCTACGAGCAGTACTTC.

This chain links TRBV2 with TRBJ1-2; TRBD1 matches at 8 bases. CDR3 length equals 13 residues. With 4 bases clipped from V and 7 bases from J, the junction kept 5 bases outside the gene matches. CDR1 and CDR2 from the germline V gene are SNHLY and FYNNEI. CDR3 protein: CASSADRVSGYTF. The CDR3 nucleotides read TGTGCCAGCAGTGCGGACAGGGTATCTGGCTACACCTTC.

V and J are TRBV2 and TRBJ1-4; tentatively, D is TRBD1 (5 bases). V was pared by 8 bases and J by 11 bases, with 12 bases between. Germline lookup yields CDR1 SNHLY and CDR2 FYNNEI. This CDR3 comprises 11 residues. The CDR3 DNA sequence: TGTGCCAGCGCGTCCTGGGACAAACTGTTTTTT. It codes for CASASWDKLFF.

In DNA form, the CDR3 reads TGCAGCGTTGGGACAGCGTTCTATGGCTACACCTTC. As protein: CSVGTAFYGYTF. The rearrangement joins TRBV29-1 to TRBJ1-2; tentatively, D is TRBD1 (6 bases). Germline values: CDR1 SQVTM, CDR2 ANQGSEA. Trimming pared 4 bases from V and 4 bases from J, leaving 10 bases between. CDR3 size: 12 residues.

The genes are TRBV6-5 and TRBJ1-5; the match to TRBD1 covers 7 bases. Germline V gene data show CDR1 as MNHEY and CDR2 as SVGAGI. J lost 5 bases, V lost 5 bases, and 9 bases had no gene match. There are 15 residues in the CDR3. As DNA, the CDR3 is TGTGCCAGCAGTACCAGGGGGGGTAGGGATCAGCCCCAGCATTTT. Translation: CASSTRGGRDQPQHF.

The V call is TRBV24-1, the J call TRBJ1-2; 7 bases fit TRBD1. Germline-derived CDR1 and CDR2 are KGHDR and SFDVKD. V lost 3 bases to trimming and J lost 4 bases; unmatched junction nucleotides: 1. The CDR3 has 13 amino acids. CDR3 sequence reads: CATSDRDSYGYTF. CDR3 bases: TGTGCCACCAGTGATCGGGACAGCTATGGCTACACCTTC.

V and J are TRBV24-1 and TRBJ2-1; D unclear. CDR3 length equals 11 residues. The V gene's germline CDR1 is KGHDR and CDR2 SFDVKD. V shed 5 bases and J shed 7 bases, with 5 bases lying between them. CDR3 coding DNA: TGTGCCACCAGTGCCTTTAATGAGCAGTTCTTC. Translated: CATSAFNEQFF.

The rearrangement joins TRBV30 to TRBJ2-7; TRBD1 matches 9 bases. This CDR3 is built from 15 residues. V shed 2 bases, J shed 9 bases, and the junction held 14 bases outside the gene matches. The V gene's germline CDR1 is GTSNPN and CDR2 SVGIG (reference sequence). The DNA of the CDR3 is TGTGCCTGGAGTCAAGTTCGGGACAGGGTAGTTGGGCAGTACTTC. It specifies CAWSQVRDRVVGQYF.

The V gene is TRBV5-1, the J gene TRBJ2-5; D is perhaps TRBD2 (6 bases). The V gene's germline CDR1 is SGHRS and CDR2 YFSETQ. The ends were cut back, 4 bases at V and 3 bases at J, with 19 bases in the middle. This CDR3 spans 16 amino acids. The CDR3, as DNA: TGCGCCAGCAGCGTGGAGGGGCCGCCCGGGGAAGAGACCCAGTACTTC. Translation gives CASSVEGPPGEETQYF.

This clonotype was seen a single time. The chain joins TRBV7-9 to TRBJ2-3; D may be TRBD2 (5 bases). The CDR3 loop spans 16 amino acids. Trimming shortened V by 5 bases and J by 0 bases, and 15 bases separated the two germline ends. Looked up from germline, CDR1 is SEHNR and CDR2 is FQNEAQ (reference sequence). The CDR3: CASSPRGHLSTDTQYF. CDR3 bases: TGTGCCAGCAGCCCACGCGGGCATCTTAGCACAGATACGCAGTATTTT.

The rearrangement joins TRBV2 to TRBJ1-2, with a weak D call TRBD1 (5 bases). Germline CDR1 is SNHLY and CDR2 is FYNNEI. The CDR3 runs 13 residues. V lost 6 bases to trimming and J lost 2 bases, with 10 bases between them. CDR3 sequence: CASRSQANYGYTF. The CDR3 DNA follows: TGTGCCAGCAGATCACAGGCCAACTATGGCTACACCTTC.

V is TRBV9 and J is TRBJ1-5; no reliable D call. V was clipped by 0 bases and J by 3 bases, with 10 bases between them. Per germline, CDR1 SGDLS and CDR2 YYNGEE. This CDR3 region has 15 residues. The CDR3 sequence: CASSVGIGSNQPQHF. Here the CDR3 DNA reads TGTGCCAGCAGCGTAGGAATAGGGTCCAATCAGCCCCAGCATTTT.

The chain has TRBV5-1 and TRBJ1-2; a weak D match, TRBD1 (6 bases). The CDR3 runs 15 residues. Trimming pared 2 bases from V and 2 bases from J, leaving 13 bases between. Germline lookup yields CDR1 SGHRS and CDR2 YFSETQ. The CDR3 nucleotides are TGCGCCAGCAGCTTCACTCAGGGGCCCAACTATGGCTACACCTTC. It yields the protein CASSFTQGPNYGYTF.

The chain joins TRBV3-1 to TRBJ1-6, with D unclear. V was cut by 1 base and J by 14 bases, with 6 bases left in between. Germline CDR1 reads LGHDT; CDR2 reads YNNKEL (reference sequence). There are 11 residues in the CDR3. CDR3 sequence: CASSQGATLHF. The DNA for the CDR3 is TGTGCCAGCAGCCAAGGAGCCACCCTCCACTTT.

V gene TRBV30 combines with J gene TRBJ2-2; D gene unclear. CDR1 and CDR2 from the germline V gene are GTSNPN and SVGIG (reference sequence). This CDR3 has 13 amino acids. Trimming cost V 3 bases and J 6 bases, with 11 bases left between them. The CDR3 DNA follows: TGTGCCTGGAGCCCCCTTAGGTCCGGGGAGCTGTTTTTT. Protein: CAWSPLRSGELFF.

This sequence joins TRBV27 and TRBJ1-5; D not resolved. The V end was cut by 2 bases, the J end by 7 bases, with 9 bases between. CDR3 length: 13 amino acids. Germline values: CDR1 MNHEY, CDR2 SMNVEV (reference sequence). The CDR3 bases are TGTGCCAGCAGTTTAACCGTGGGGCAGCCCCAGCATTTT. This translates into CASSLTVGQPQHF.

This chain connects TRBV6-5 to TRBJ2-7; D call uncertain. The V gene's germline CDR1 is MNHEY and CDR2 SVGAGI. The length of the CDR3 is 13 residues. With 0 bases removed from V and 9 bases from J, the gap between germline ends came to 12 bases. Written as DNA, the CDR3 is TGTGCCAGCAGTTACTCGACCCCGTTTGGGCAGTACTTC. Translating it yields CASSYSTPFGQYF.

V gene TRBV20-1 combines with J gene TRBJ1-1; D is unclear. CDR3 length equals 15 residues. Germline CDR1 DFQATT, CDR2 SNEGSKA (reference sequence). V shed 1 base and J shed 1 base, with 13 bases lying between them. In DNA, the CDR3 is TGCAGTGCTAGAGTCGGCAGATACACGAACACTGAAGCTTTCTTT. Protein product: CSARVGRYTNTEAFF.

This chain connects TRBV20-1 to TRBJ1-2; 7 nucleotides align to TRBD1. The CDR3 spans 12 residues. Germline V gene data show CDR1 as DFQATT and CDR2 as SNEGSKA (reference sequence). The junction had 2 bases not matched to a gene; V was cut back by 3 bases and J by 4 bases. The CDR3 nucleotides are TGCAGTGCTAGCAACAGGGGCTATGGCTACACCTTC. Protein product: CSASNRGYGYTF.

The chain combines TRBV10-3 with TRBJ1-6, with TRBD1 matching 8 bases. The germline gives CDR1 ENHRY, CDR2 SYGVKD. This CDR3 contains 13 residues. The V segment lost 6 bases and the J segment 9 bases; nucleotides outside the gene matches: 4. The DNA of the CDR3 is TGTGCCATCAGGGACAGGGCGGGTTCACCCCTCCACTTT. Its translation: CAIRDRAGSPLHF.

This chain links TRBV5-4 with TRBJ2-2; 7 bases align to TRBD2. CDR3 length: 14 amino acids. Germline loops: CDR1 SGHNT, CDR2 YYREEE (reference sequence). V was clipped by 4 bases and J by 5 bases; unmatched bases: 5. Here the CDR3 reads CASSRLAATGELFF. In DNA form, the CDR3 reads TGTGCCAGCAGCAGACTAGCAGCTACCGGGGAGCTGTTTTTT.